This T cell receptor beta chain appears in the sequencing data of a study of blood T cells in healthy people across ages. Germline V lookup: CDR1 MNHNY, CDR2 SVGAGI (reference sequence). The ends were cut back, 5 bases at V and 6 bases at J, with 20 bases in the middle. This CDR3 spans 15 amino acids. A second 7 to 11 cycle PCR used barcoded and J-beta primers. TCRdb reanalysed the 5' RACE reads using MiXCR and keeps one entry per CDR3 protein. The sample records roughly 860,000 distinct CDR3 sequences, around 68% being singletons. Sample: blood. The sequence was collected from a man aged 30-40 years in good health. The rearrangement links TRBV6-6 to TRBJ2-7; either TRBD1 or TRBD2 may fit D (6 bases each). The CDR3 DNA reads as TGTGCCAGCAGTACATTGGAGGGGGGTGAGGTCGAGCAGTACTTC. It is translated as CASSTLEGGEVEQYF.